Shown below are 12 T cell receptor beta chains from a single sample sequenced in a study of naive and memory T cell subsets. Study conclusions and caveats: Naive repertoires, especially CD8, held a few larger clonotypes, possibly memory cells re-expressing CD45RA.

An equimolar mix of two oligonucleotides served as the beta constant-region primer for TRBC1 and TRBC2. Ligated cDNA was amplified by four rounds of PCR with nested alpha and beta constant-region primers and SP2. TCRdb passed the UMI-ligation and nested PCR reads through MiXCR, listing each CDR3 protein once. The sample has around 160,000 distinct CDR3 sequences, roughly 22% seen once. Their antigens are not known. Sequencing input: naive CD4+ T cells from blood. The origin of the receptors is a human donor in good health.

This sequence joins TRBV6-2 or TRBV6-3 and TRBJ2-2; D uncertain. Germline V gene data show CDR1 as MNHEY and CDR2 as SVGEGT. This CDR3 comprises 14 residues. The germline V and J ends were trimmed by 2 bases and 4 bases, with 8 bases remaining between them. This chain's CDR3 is CASSYSTATGELFF. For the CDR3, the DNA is TGTGCCAGCAGTTACAGCACAGCCACCGGGGAGCTGTTTTTT.

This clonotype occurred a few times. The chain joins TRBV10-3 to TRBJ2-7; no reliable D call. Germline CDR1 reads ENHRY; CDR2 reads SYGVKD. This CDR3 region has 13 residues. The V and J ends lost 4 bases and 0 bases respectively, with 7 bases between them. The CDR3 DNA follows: TGTGCCATCAGTGGTAGGAGCTCCTACGAGCAGTACTTC. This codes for CAISGRSSYEQYF.

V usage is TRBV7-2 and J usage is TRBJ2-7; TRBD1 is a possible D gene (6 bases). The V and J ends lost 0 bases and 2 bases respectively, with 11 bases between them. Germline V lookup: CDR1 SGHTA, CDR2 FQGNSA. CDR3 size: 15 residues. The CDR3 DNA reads TGTGCCAGCAGCTTAGCCCTGGGGGCGGCCTACGAGCAGTACTTC. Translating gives CASSLALGAAYEQYF.

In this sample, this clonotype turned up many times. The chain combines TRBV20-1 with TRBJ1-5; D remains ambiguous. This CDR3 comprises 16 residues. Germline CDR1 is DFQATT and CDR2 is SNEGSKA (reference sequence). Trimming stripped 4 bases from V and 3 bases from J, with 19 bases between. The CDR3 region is CSAKVYRTTNNQPQHF. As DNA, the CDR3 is TGCAGTGCTAAGGTTTATAGGACTACTAACAATCAGCCCCAGCATTTT.

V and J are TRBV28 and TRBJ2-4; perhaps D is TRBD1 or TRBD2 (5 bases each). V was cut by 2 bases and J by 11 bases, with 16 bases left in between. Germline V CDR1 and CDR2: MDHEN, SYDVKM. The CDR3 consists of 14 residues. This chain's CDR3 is CASSLGLQGELQYF. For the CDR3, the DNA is TGTGCCAGCAGTTTAGGCCTCCAGGGAGAGCTTCAGTACTTC.

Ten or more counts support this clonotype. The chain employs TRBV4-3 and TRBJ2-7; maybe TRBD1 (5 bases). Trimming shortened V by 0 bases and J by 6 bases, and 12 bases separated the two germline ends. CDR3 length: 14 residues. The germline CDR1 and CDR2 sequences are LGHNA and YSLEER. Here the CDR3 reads CASSQDRTSSEQYF. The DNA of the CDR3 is TGCGCCAGCAGCCAAGATAGGACATCCAGCGAGCAGTACTTC.

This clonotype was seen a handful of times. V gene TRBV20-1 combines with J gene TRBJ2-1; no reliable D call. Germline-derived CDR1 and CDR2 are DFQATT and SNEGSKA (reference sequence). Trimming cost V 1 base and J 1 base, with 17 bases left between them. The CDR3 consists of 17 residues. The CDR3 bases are TGCAGTGCTAGAGTCATCCGCGTCCCTTTATCCTACAATGAGCAGTTCTTC. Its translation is CSARVIRVPLSYNEQFF.

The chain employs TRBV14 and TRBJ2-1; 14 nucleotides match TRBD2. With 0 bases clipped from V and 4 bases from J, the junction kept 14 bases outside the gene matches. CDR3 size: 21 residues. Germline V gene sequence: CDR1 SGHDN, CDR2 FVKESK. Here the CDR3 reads CASSQDWGIRTSGRKYNEQFF. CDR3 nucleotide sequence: TGTGCCAGCAGCCAAGATTGGGGAATTAGGACTAGCGGGAGGAAGTACAATGAGCAGTTCTTC. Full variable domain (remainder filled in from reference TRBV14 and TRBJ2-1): EAGVTQFPSHSVIEKGQTVTLRCDPISGHDNLYWYRRVMGKEIKFLLHFVKESKQDESGMPNNRFLAERTGGTYSTLKVQPAELEDSGVYFCASSQDWGIRTSGRKYNEQFFGPGTRLTVL.

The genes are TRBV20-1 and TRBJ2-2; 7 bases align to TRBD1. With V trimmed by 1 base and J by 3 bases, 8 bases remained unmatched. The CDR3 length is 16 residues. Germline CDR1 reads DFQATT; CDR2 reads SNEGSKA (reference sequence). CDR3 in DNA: TGCAGTGCTAGAGTGTCGGGGACAGAACACACCGGGGAGCTGTTTTTT. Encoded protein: CSARVSGTEHTGELFF.

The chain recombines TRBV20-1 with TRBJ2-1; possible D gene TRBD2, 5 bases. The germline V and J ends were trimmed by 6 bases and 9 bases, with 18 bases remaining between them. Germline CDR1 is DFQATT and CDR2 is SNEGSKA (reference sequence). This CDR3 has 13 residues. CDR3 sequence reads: CSAPPASPSEQFF. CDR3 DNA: TGCAGTGCCCCCCCCGCTAGCCCCAGTGAGCAGTTCTTC.

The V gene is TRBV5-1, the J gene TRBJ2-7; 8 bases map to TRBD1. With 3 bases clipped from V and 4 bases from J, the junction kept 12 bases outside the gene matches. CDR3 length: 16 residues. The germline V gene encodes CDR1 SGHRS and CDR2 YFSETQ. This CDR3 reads CASSSIGGQATYEQYF. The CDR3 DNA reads TGCGCCAGCAGCTCGATCGGGGGACAGGCAACGTACGAGCAGTACTTC.

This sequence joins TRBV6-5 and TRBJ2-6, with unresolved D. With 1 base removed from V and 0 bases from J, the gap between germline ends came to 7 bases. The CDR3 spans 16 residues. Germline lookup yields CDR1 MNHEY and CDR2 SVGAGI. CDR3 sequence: CASSYWQSSGANVLTF. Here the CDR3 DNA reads TGTGCCAGCAGTTACTGGCAGAGCTCTGGGGCCAACGTCCTGACTTTC.